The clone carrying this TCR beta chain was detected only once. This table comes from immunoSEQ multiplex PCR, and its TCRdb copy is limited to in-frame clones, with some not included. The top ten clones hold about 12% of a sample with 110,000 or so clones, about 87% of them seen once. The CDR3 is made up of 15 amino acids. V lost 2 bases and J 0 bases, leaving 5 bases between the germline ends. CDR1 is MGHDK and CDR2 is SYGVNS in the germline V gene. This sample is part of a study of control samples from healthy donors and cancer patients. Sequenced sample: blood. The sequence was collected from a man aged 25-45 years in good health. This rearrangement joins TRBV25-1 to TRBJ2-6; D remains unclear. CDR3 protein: CASSEDGSGANVLTF. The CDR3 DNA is TGTGCCAGCAGTGAAGACGGCTCTGGGGCCAACGTCCTGACTTTC.